This TCR beta chain was recovered during a study of response to subunit inactivated influenza vaccine. Broader study findings: The authors suggested that every seasonal influenza vaccination recruits few new T cells.

TCRdb ran MiXCR on the RT-PCR reads and lists one entry per CDR3 protein. The sample records around 750,000 distinct CDR3 sequences, 20% to 25% being singletons. This clonotype turned up a few times. Antigen: not known. The CDR3 runs 14 residues. Germline assignment: CDR1 SGHAT and CDR2 FQNNGV. Trimming at V came to 4 bases and at J to 5 bases, leaving 6 bases not matched to a gene. This TCR came from a man aged 50 or older who received an inactivated influenza vaccine. The material was PBMCs from blood, obtained 5 days after vaccination. The chain joins TRBV11-2 to TRBJ1-2; 8 nucleotides match TRBD1. For the CDR3, the DNA is TGTGCCAGCAGCTCGTCACAGGGGGTATATGGCTACACCTTC. Encoded protein: CASSSSQGVYGYTF.